This entry lists 9 T cell receptor beta chains sequenced from one sample in a study of blood T cell repertoires in COVID-19. This table comes from immunoSEQ multiplex PCR, and its TCRdb copy is limited to in-frame clones, with some not included. The repertoire has about 140,000 clones, under 90% of them found once; the top ten carry 7.5% to 9%. Sequencing was performed on peripheral blood. These receptors originate from a human donor in a cohort sampled during active COVID-19.

The chain combines TRBV28 with TRBJ2-7; the D gene is possibly TRBD1 (5 bases). CDR3 length: 15 amino acids. Between the trimmed V and J ends, which lost 5 bases and 5 bases, there was a span of 19 bases. Germline assignment: CDR1 MDHEN and CDR2 SYDVKM. CDR3 region: CASSPRANVVHEQYF. The CDR3 DNA sequence: TGTGCCAGCAGTCCCAGGGCGAATGTTGTCCACGAGCAGTACTTC.

The rearrangement links TRBV28 to TRBJ2-6, with D possibly being TRBD1 (6 bases). Trimming shortened V by 7 bases and J by 1 base, and 11 bases separated the two germline ends. Germline CDR1 MDHEN, CDR2 SYDVKM. The CDR3 sequence is 15 residues long. CDR3 sequence (DNA): TGTGCCAGCATCTCTACAGGGTCTGGGGCCAACGTCCTGACTTTC. Translation: CASISTGSGANVLTF.

The CDR3 nucleotides read TGTGCCAGCAGCACAAGGGGATGGACAGGGGTGGGTTTCTTT. This encodes CASSTRGWTGVGFF. The chain couples TRBV4-2 to TRBJ1-1; 9 bases line up with TRBD1. Per the germline V gene, CDR1 is LGHNA and CDR2 is YNFKEQ. The CDR3 extends over 14 amino acids. V lost 5 bases, J lost 13 bases, and 14 bases stayed unmatched.

This rearrangement joins TRBV5-4 to TRBJ1-4; 8 positions match TRBD1. The germline V gene encodes CDR1 SGHNT and CDR2 YYREEE (reference sequence). Trimming at V came to 0 bases and at J to 7 bases, leaving 5 bases not matched to a gene. This CDR3 is built from 15 residues. The CDR3 spells CASSLGTGGGEKLFF. In nucleotides, the CDR3 is TGTGCCAGCAGCTTGGGAACAGGGGGAGGTGAAAAACTGTTTTTT. Supplemented by reference TRBV5-4 and TRBJ1-4, the full variable domain reads ETGVTQSPTHLIKTRGQQVTLRCSSQSGHNTVSWYQQALGQGPQFIFQYYREEENGRGNFPPRFSGLQFPNYSSELNVNALELDDSALYLCASSLGTGGGEKLFFGSGTQLSVL.

This chain links TRBV27 with TRBJ2-7; D is undetermined. CDR1 is MNHEY and CDR2 is SMNVEV in the germline V gene (reference sequence). This CDR3 spans 15 amino acids. Trimming removed 5 bases from V and 1 base from J, with 15 bases in between. The CDR3 is CASSRLWSVSYEQYF. The CDR3 DNA reads TGTGCCAGCAGTCGGCTCTGGAGTGTATCCTACGAGCAGTACTTC.

The genes are TRBV5-5 and TRBJ2-1; D might be TRBD1 (6 bases). The germline CDR1 and CDR2 sequences are SGHKS and YYEKEE (reference sequence). Trimming pared 4 bases from V and 0 bases from J, leaving 11 bases between. The CDR3 is 15 residues long. CDR3 sequence (DNA): TGTGCCAGCAGCCATACAGGGAGCTCCTACAATGAGCAGTTCTTC. Translated, it gives CASSHTGSSYNEQFF. Full variable domain (outside the CDR3, taken from reference TRBV5-5 and TRBJ2-1): DAGVTQSPTHLIKTRGQQVTLRCSPISGHKSVSWYQQVLGQGPQFIFQYYEKEERGRGNFPDRFSARQFPNYSSELNVNALLLGDSALYLCASSHTGSSYNEQFFGPGTRLTVL.

The rearrangement joins TRBV18 to TRBJ2-7; D perhaps matches TRBD1 (5 bases). This CDR3 has 15 amino acids. The V end lost 4 bases, the J end lost 3 bases, and 16 bases lay between the germline ends. Germline values: CDR1 KGHSH, CDR2 LQKENI. CDR3 sequence reads: CASSRTQTENYEQYF. In DNA, the CDR3 is TGTGCCAGCTCACGAACCCAGACAGAAAACTACGAGCAGTACTTC.

V gene TRBV29-1 combines with J gene TRBJ1-3; D is perhaps TRBD1 (5 bases). Trimming took off 0 bases at V and 1 base at J, with 13 bases between the two ends. Germline CDR1 and CDR2: SQVTM and ANQGSEA. CDR3 length: 16 amino acids. CDR3 DNA: TGCAGCGTTGAAGAGTTAGGGGTCCTATCTGGAAACACCATATATTTT. Its translation: CSVEELGVLSGNTIYF.

This chain uses TRBV28 with TRBJ2-5; 12 nucleotides agree with TRBD1. The germline CDR1 and CDR2 sequences are MDHEN and SYDVKM. The CDR3 runs 16 residues. V was clipped by 4 bases and J by 4 bases; unmatched bases: 7. This CDR3 reads CASSSSGTGGRETQYF. The CDR3 nucleotides read TGTGCCAGCAGTTCCTCCGGGACAGGGGGCAGAGAGACCCAGTACTTC.